This T cell receptor beta chain derives from a study of blood T cell repertoires in COVID-19. Sequencing was performed with immunoSEQ multiplex PCR; in TCRdb, only in-frame clones are kept and a portion is missing. The data contain 270,000 or so clones, more than 75% of them singletons. The germline V gene has CDR1 SEHNR and CDR2 FQNEAQ (reference sequence). The CDR3 totals 15 residues. J gave up 4 bases and V 5 bases, and 4 bases lay outside the gene matches. This sequence was found in a woman aged 18 to 35 who had recovered from COVID-19. The V gene is TRBV7-9, the J gene TRBJ2-3; TRBD2 matches at 12 bases. The sample was PBMCs or T cells enriched from blood (not recorded which). The CDR3 nucleotides read TGTGCCAGCAGCAAACTAGCGGGAGGCTCAGATACGCAGTATTTT. Its translation: CASSKLAGGSDTQYF.